Following are 2 T cell receptor beta chains from one sample sequenced in a study of T cell responses to AZD1222 COVID-19 vaccine. Here immunoSEQ multiplex PCR was the method, and the copy in TCRdb shows in-frame clones only, minus some. There are 100,000 or so clones in the sample; about 83% occur only once, and about 3.3% lies in the top ten. The source was peripheral blood, collected on day 0 of AZD1222 vaccination. These receptors all stem from an adult in good health.

The chain is built from TRBV19 and TRBJ1-2; 8 bases line up with TRBD1. V lost 3 bases and J lost 7; bases outside the gene matches: 10. Germline loops: CDR1 LNHDA, CDR2 SQIVND (reference sequence). The CDR3 extends over 15 amino acids. CDR3 residues: CASSIAGQGRAGYTF. The CDR3, as DNA: TGTGCCAGTAGTATTGCAGGACAGGGCCGGGCTGGCTACACCTTC.

This chain uses TRBV11-2 with TRBJ1-2; D is uncertain. This CDR3 spans 14 amino acids. The V and J ends lost 3 bases and 7 bases respectively, with 15 bases between them. Germline V gene data show CDR1 as SGHAT and CDR2 as FQNNGV. The CDR3 DNA reads as TGTGCCAGCAGCTTGGGTAGTTCCCTTACTGGCTACACCTTC. It is translated as CASSLGSSLTGYTF.